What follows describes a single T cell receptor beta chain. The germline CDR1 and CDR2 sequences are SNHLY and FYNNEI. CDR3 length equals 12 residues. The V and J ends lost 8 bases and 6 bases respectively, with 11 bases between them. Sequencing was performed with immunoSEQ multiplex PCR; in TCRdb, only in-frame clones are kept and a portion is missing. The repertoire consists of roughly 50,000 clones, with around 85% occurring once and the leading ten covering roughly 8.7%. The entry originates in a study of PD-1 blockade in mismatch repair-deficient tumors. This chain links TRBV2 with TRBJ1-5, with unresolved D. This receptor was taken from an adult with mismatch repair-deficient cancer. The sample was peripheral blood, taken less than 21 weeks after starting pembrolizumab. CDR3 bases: TGTGCCAGCTGTTGGGCCGGTCAGCCCCAGCATTTT. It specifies CASCWAGQPQHF.